This T cell receptor beta chain stems from a study of radiotherapy plus CTLA-4 blockade in lung cancer (dated by TCRdb to the late 2010s). With respect to the entire study: Among enrolled patients, about 19% had an objective response and 31% reached disease control.

Focal radiation therapy combined with CTLA-4 blockade (ipilimumab) was tested in patients with chemo-refractory metastatic non-small-cell lung cancer. The germline V gene encodes CDR1 LNHDA and CDR2 SQIVND (reference sequence). Trimming costs V 8 bases and J 4 bases, and their ends lie 11 bases apart. Including the terminal cysteine and phenylalanine, the CDR3 comprises 12 residues. Here the CDR3 DNA is all that survives: 36 bases in frame from base 1. Library prep was done by the immunoSEQ multiplex PCR assay. What TCRdb holds here is the immuneACCESS table cut down to in-frame rearrangements. Part of the clones is not present; checked against another copy, under half of the missing clones reflect an unresolved V gene, and the others are unexplained. A total of 60,000 to 65,000 clones appear in this sample, approximately 80% of them only once. In total, the top ten clones hold 3.5% to 4.5% of the sample.

Results and caveats for the whole study, not just this receptor: The strongest predictors of response were reported to be early dynamic shifts in blood T cell clones along with a rise in serum interferon-beta following radiation. After treatment with radiotherapy and ipilimumab, TCR clones that originated in tumors expanded in peripheral blood.

Regarding this clone: This clone's antigen is unknown. It has no much larger one-base neighbor in the sample; base qualities were not kept.

The chain employs TRBV19 and TRBJ1-2; no D segment can be confidently identified. This receptor was taken from a human donor with non-small cell lung cancer who had a complete response to radiotherapy plus ipilimumab. This specimen was peripheral blood, taken from a patient treated with radiotherapy plus ipilimumab. The CDR3 here reads CASGSLLYGYTF. The sequence in DNA is TGTGCCAGTGGTAGCCTCCTCTATGGCTACACCTTC. Extended through the reference TRBV19 and TRBJ1-2 proteins, this CDR3 yields the full variable domain: DGGITQSPKYLFRKEGQNVTLSCEQNLNHDAMYWYRQDPGQGLRLIYYSQIVNDFQKGDIAEGYSVSREKKESFPLTVTSAQKNPTAFYLCASGSLLYGYTFGSGTRLTVV.